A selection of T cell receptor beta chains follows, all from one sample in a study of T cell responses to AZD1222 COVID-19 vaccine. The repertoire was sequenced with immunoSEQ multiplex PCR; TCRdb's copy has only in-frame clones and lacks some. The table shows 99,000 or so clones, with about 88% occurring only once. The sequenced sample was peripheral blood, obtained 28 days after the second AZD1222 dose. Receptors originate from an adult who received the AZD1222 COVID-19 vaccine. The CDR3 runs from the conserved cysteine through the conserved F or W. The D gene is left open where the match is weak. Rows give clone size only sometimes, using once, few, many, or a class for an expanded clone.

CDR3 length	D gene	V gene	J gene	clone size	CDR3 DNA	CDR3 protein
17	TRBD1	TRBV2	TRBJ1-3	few	TGTGCCAGCAGTATAACCGGGACAGGGGTCGAAGGAAACACCATATATTTT	CASSITGTGVEGNTIYF
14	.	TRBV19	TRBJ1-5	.	TGTGCCAGTACCGATGGGGGGAGCAATCAGCCCCAGCATTTT	CASTDGGSNQPQHF
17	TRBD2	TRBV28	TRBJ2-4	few	TGTGCCAGCAGTTCTGGGACTAGCGGGAGTGTCATAGACATTCAGTACTTC	CASSSGTSGSVIDIQYF
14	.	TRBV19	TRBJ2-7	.	TGTGCCAGTAGAAGGACGGCGGGACCCTACGAGCAGTACTTC	CASRRTAGPYEQYF
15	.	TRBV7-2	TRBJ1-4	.	TGTGCCAGCAGCTTAGGATGGTCCGGTCATGAAAAACTGTTTTTT	CASSLGWSGHEKLFF
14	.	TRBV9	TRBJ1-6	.	TGTGCCAGCAGCGTAGTGGGCACGGGGTCACCCCTCCACTTT	CASSVVGTGSPLHF
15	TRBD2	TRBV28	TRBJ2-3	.	TGTGCCAGCAGACAGGGACTAGCGGACACAGATACGCAGTATTTT	CASRQGLADTDTQYF
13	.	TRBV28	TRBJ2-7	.	TGTGCCAGCAATTTGGGGGGATCTATGAAGCAGTACTTC	CASNLGGSMKQYF
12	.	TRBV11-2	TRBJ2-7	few	TGTGCCAGCAAACGGGGAGGGGGCGAGCAGTACTTC	CASKRGGGEQYF
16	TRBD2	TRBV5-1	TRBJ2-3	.	TGCGCCAGCAGCAAGGGACTAGCGGGAGTTGTGGATACGCAGTATTTT	CASSKGLAGVVDTQYF
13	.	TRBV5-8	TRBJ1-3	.	TGTGCCAGCAGCTGGGGCACTGGAAACACCATATATTTT	CASSWGTGNTIYF
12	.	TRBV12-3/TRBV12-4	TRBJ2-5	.	TGTGCCAGCAGTTTACCCCCCGGGACCCAGTACTTC	CASSLPPGTQYF
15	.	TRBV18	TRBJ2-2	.	TGTGCCAGCTCACCACGCGCAGGGGTCACCGGGGAGCTGTTTTTT	CASSPRAGVTGELFF
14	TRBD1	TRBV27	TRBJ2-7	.	TGTGCCAGCAGTCCGGACAGGCTAACCTACGAGCAGTACTTC	CASSPDRLTYEQYF